Below, 25 T cell receptor beta chains from the same sample are listed, as sequenced in a study of blood T cell repertoires in COVID-19. Generated by immunoSEQ multiplex PCR, the TCRdb table keeps only in-frame clones and is missing some. The sample records fewer than 200,000 clones, 86% being singletons. The sequenced sample consisted of PBMCs or T cells enriched from blood (not recorded which). These receptors all stem from a woman aged 40 to 50 in a cohort exposed to, infected with or recovered from COVID-19 (not recorded which).

V is TRBV5-5 and J is TRBJ1-4; no clear D gene. Trimming cost V 4 bases and J 5 bases, with 15 bases left between them. Germline CDR1 reads SGHKS; CDR2 reads YYEKEE (reference sequence). This CDR3 is built from 15 residues. This CDR3 reads CASSPTVLENEKLFF. The CDR3 DNA reads TGTGCCAGCAGCCCTACGGTTCTTGAGAATGAAAAACTGTTTTTT.

The V gene is TRBV6-5, the J gene TRBJ1-2, with a weak D call TRBD1 (6 bases). The CDR3 consists of 13 residues. Between the trimmed V and J ends, which lost 2 bases and 5 bases, there was a span of 9 bases. Germline V gene lookup returns CDR1 MNHEY and CDR2 SVGAGI. CDR3 region: CASSYTTGYGYTF. For the CDR3, the DNA is TGTGCCAGCAGTTACACAACAGGGTATGGCTACACCTTC.

The chain links TRBV7-7 to TRBJ2-5; 11 positions match TRBD1. Germline assignment: CDR1 SSHAT and CDR2 FNYEAQ (reference sequence). This CDR3 has 16 residues. Trimming removed 4 bases from V and 2 bases from J; junction bases left unmatched: 6. CDR3 amino acids: CASSSGQGAGQETQYF. DNA for the CDR3: TGTGCCAGCAGCTCAGGACAGGGGGCGGGTCAAGAGACCCAGTACTTC.

In its sample, this clone was seen once. The gene calls are TRBV7-9 and TRBJ1-1, with 7 bases that match TRBD1. Per the germline V gene, CDR1 is SEHNR and CDR2 is FQNEAQ (reference sequence). Unmatched junction bases numbered 2, after V lost 5 bases and J lost 5 bases. The CDR3 is made up of 12 amino acids. CDR3: CASSHRGTEAFF. The DNA for the CDR3 is TGTGCCAGCAGCCACAGGGGAACTGAAGCTTTCTTT.

V usage is TRBV20-1 and J usage is TRBJ2-1; no definite D call. This CDR3 has 11 residues. The ends were cut back, 3 bases at V and 8 bases at J, with 8 bases in the middle. Germline V CDR1 and CDR2: DFQATT, SNEGSKA (reference sequence). The CDR3 DNA is TGCAGTGCTAGTCGGAGCGATGAGCAGTTCTTC. It yields the protein CSASRSDEQFF.

J is TRBJ2-3 and V is TRBV9, with TRBD2 matching over 12 bases. Looked up from germline, CDR1 is SGDLS and CDR2 is YYNGEE. CDR3 size: 18 residues. With 4 bases clipped from V and 2 bases from J, the junction kept 11 bases outside the gene matches. The chain's CDR3 is CASSLRTSGATLTDTQYF. CDR3 DNA: TGTGCCAGCAGCTTACGGACTAGCGGGGCCACTCTCACAGATACGCAGTATTTT.

CDR3 in amino acids: CAGNREMNTEAFF. The CDR3 nucleotides are TGTGCCGGAAACAGGGAAATGAACACTGAAGCTTTCTTT. This chain uses TRBV2 with TRBJ1-1, with a possible D match to TRBD1 (6 bases). The CDR3 has 13 residues. Germline assignment: CDR1 SNHLY and CDR2 FYNNEI. The V and J ends lost 11 bases and 0 bases respectively, with 13 bases between them.

The chain couples TRBV14 to TRBJ2-1, with D possibly being TRBD2 (7 bases). CDR3 length: 12 residues. Germline CDR1 SGHDN, CDR2 FVKESK. V dropped 2 bases and J dropped 12 bases, with 11 bases sitting between them. DNA of the CDR3: TGTGCCAGCAGCCAATCAGGGGAGGGGCAGTTCTTC. Amino acids: CASSQSGEGQFF. The whole variable domain, filled in from reference TRBV14 and TRBJ2-1, reads EAGVTQFPSHSVIEKGQTVTLRCDPISGHDNLYWYRRVMGKEIKFLLHFVKESKQDESGMPNNRFLAERTGGTYSTLKVQPAELEDSGVYFCASSQSGEGQFFGPGTRLTVL.

The chain is built from TRBV11-3 and TRBJ1-1, with D perhaps TRBD1 (6 bases). The V gene's germline CDR1 is SGHNT and CDR2 YENEEA. V shed 5 bases and J shed 7 bases, with 20 bases lying between them. CDR3 size: 15 residues. The CDR3 DNA follows: TGTGCCAGCAGCATAGGAGAGCGGGGGCATGGTGAAGCTTTCTTT. Translated, it gives CASSIGERGHGEAFF.

The chain uses TRBV5-1 and TRBJ2-7; possible D gene TRBD1, 5 bases. V dropped 4 bases and J dropped 4 bases, with 15 bases sitting between them. CDR1 is SGHRS and CDR2 is YFSETQ in the germline V gene. This CDR3 is 14 amino acids long. CDR3 in amino acids: CASSPDSTTYEQYF. DNA for the CDR3: TGCGCCAGCAGCCCCGACAGTACAACTTACGAGCAGTACTTC.

J is TRBJ2-7 and V is TRBV28, with TRBD1 as a possible D gene (6 bases). Per the germline V gene, CDR1 is MDHEN and CDR2 is SYDVKM. V shed 6 bases and J shed 2 bases, with 11 bases lying between them. The CDR3 spans 13 residues. CDR3 residues: CASSLTGPYEQYF. The CDR3 DNA is TGTGCCAGCAGCCTTACAGGGCCCTACGAGCAGTACTTC.

The J gene is TRBJ1-1, the V gene TRBV10-3; the match to TRBD1 covers 7 bases. The CDR3 is 14 residues long. The germline V gene has CDR1 ENHRY and CDR2 SYGVKD. J was trimmed by 11 bases and V by 3 bases; bases with no gene match: 12. CDR3 DNA: TGTGCCATCAGTGACCCAACGACAGGGTCACTGGCTTTCTTT. Translation gives CAISDPTTGSLAFF.

The chain has TRBV11-3 and TRBJ2-1, with D perhaps TRBD2 (5 bases). The ends were cut back, 5 bases at V and 0 bases at J, with 17 bases in the middle. The CDR3 totals 17 residues. Germline CDR1 is SGHNT and CDR2 is YENEEA. CDR3: CASSLPEGAASYNEQFF. In DNA form, the CDR3 reads TGTGCCAGCAGCCTTCCTGAGGGAGCGGCCTCCTACAATGAGCAGTTCTTC.

This chain's CDR3 is CASSLAPPGQGAVEQYF. For the CDR3, the DNA is TGCGCCAGCAGCTTGGCCCCGCCGGGACAGGGGGCGGTAGAGCAGTACTTC. This chain links TRBV5-1 with TRBJ2-7; 12 bases align to TRBD1. The germline CDR1 and CDR2 sequences are SGHRS and YFSETQ. The CDR3 loop spans 17 amino acids. V shed 0 bases, J shed 7 bases, and the junction held 11 bases outside the gene matches.

The chain has TRBV27 and TRBJ2-1, with TRBD2 matching 8 bases. The CDR3 extends over 15 amino acids. The V segment lost 7 bases and the J segment 4 bases; nucleotides outside the gene matches: 9. Germline assignment: CDR1 MNHEY and CDR2 SMNVEV (reference sequence). The CDR3 coding sequence is TGTGCCAGCATTCGAAGGGCTAGCGGGTACAATGAGCAGTTCTTC. Amino acids: CASIRRASGYNEQFF.

This chain connects TRBV18 to TRBJ2-7, with 9 bases matching TRBD2. Germline CDR1 reads KGHSH; CDR2 reads LQKENI. The CDR3 runs 17 residues. After removal of 1 base from V and 2 bases from J, the junction contained 9 bases not matched to a gene. CDR3 coding DNA: TGTGCCAGCTCACCACGATCCTCTAGCGGGAACCCCTACGAGCAGTACTTC. It specifies CASSPRSSSGNPYEQYF.

CDR3 in DNA: TGTGCCAGTAGTATTCAGGGAAGGACTGAAGCTTTCTTT. It specifies CASSIQGRTEAFF. The rearrangement links TRBV19 to TRBJ1-1; TRBD1 is a possible D gene (5 bases). V lost 3 bases and J lost 5, with 10 bases in between. This CDR3 is built from 13 residues. The germline gives CDR1 LNHDA, CDR2 SQIVND (reference sequence).

The chain is built from TRBV9 and TRBJ2-4; TRBD2 is a possible D gene (5 bases). CDR3 length: 15 amino acids. With 0 bases removed from V and 9 bases from J, the gap between germline ends came to 16 bases. CDR1 is SGDLS, CDR2 YYNGEE, per germline. The CDR3 here is CASSVVTSGFGIQYF. As DNA, the CDR3 is TGTGCCAGCAGCGTAGTGACCTCGGGGTTCGGCATTCAGTACTTC.

The gene calls are TRBV5-4 and TRBJ2-3, with a tentative D call TRBD1 (6 bases). In germline, CDR1 is SGHNT, CDR2 YYREEE (reference sequence). The CDR3 consists of 14 residues. Deletions cut 1 base from V and 6 bases from J, with 12 bases between. CDR3 sequence reads: CASSLWLDSDTQYF. In DNA form, the CDR3 reads TGTGCCAGCAGCTTGTGGCTGGACAGCGATACGCAGTATTTT.

The chain has TRBV7-2 and TRBJ1-6; 11 bases are a match to TRBD1. This CDR3 has 18 residues. Germline V gene lookup returns CDR1 SGHTA and CDR2 FQGNSA. J lost 7 bases, V lost 5 bases, and 13 bases had no gene match. This CDR3 is CASSPRDRGLSWNSPLHF. DNA of the CDR3: TGTGCCAGCAGCCCACGGGACAGGGGGTTATCCTGGAATTCACCCCTCCACTTT.

The chain links TRBV5-1 to TRBJ2-7, with D possibly being TRBD1 (8 bases). The CDR3 covers 13 residues. Germline CDR1 is SGHRS and CDR2 is YFSETQ. Trimming cost V 3 bases and J 7 bases, with 14 bases left between them. This chain's CDR3 is CASSSTGEGEQYF. The CDR3 DNA is TGCGCCAGCAGCTCGACAGGGGAGGGGGAGCAGTACTTC.

This chain links TRBV7-9 with TRBJ1-1; D is unclear. The CDR3 runs 15 residues. The germline V gene encodes CDR1 SEHNR and CDR2 FQNEAQ (reference sequence). Between the trimmed V and J ends, which lost 3 bases and 4 bases, there was a span of 15 bases. Here the CDR3 reads CASSFGGGMGTEAFF. DNA of the CDR3: TGTGCCAGCAGCTTCGGCGGAGGGATGGGCACTGAAGCTTTCTTT.

The chain links TRBV15 to TRBJ1-5, with unresolved D. Germline-derived CDR1 and CDR2 are LNHNV and YYDKDF (reference sequence). This CDR3 has 15 amino acids. Trimming removed 5 bases at V and 0 bases at J, with 11 bases between. This CDR3 reads CATSPEGNSNQPQHF. CDR3 bases: TGTGCCACCAGCCCAGAGGGCAATAGCAATCAGCCCCAGCATTTT. Full variable domain (remainder filled in from reference TRBV15 and TRBJ1-5): DAMVIQNPRYQVTQFGKPVTLSCSQTLNHNVMYWYQQKSSQAPKLLFHYYDKDFNNEADTPDNFQSRRPNTSFCFLDIRSPGLGDTAMYLCATSPEGNSNQPQHFGDGTRLSIL.

The chain recombines TRBV10-3 with TRBJ2-3; D is possibly TRBD2 (6 bases). The CDR3 spans 13 residues. Germline V gene lookup returns CDR1 ENHRY and CDR2 SYGVKD. The germline V and J ends were trimmed by 8 bases and 2 bases, with 11 bases remaining between them. The CDR3: CAIGGKNTDTQYF. The CDR3 nucleotides read TGTGCCATCGGGGGGAAAAACACAGATACGCAGTATTTT.

With respect to this clone: The germline gene is not matched at one end of the junction; a read error may be the cause. The chain links TRBV24-1 to TRBJ1-2; TRBD1 agrees at 7 bases. CDR1 KGHDR and CDR2 SFDVKD come from the germline V gene. CDR3 size: 14 residues. CDR3 sequence: CATSDTRQGSRFGF. CDR3 nucleotides: TGTGCCACCAGTGATACGCGACAGGGATCAAGGTTTGGCTTC.